The rows below give T cell receptor beta chains drawn from one sample of a study of identical twins. TCRdb reprocessed the 5' RACE reads via MiXCR and lists one record per CDR3 protein. The table records under 350,000 distinct CDR3 sequences, roughly 9.8% of them present only once. The sample was also reused in another study, on yellow fever vaccine responses in identical twins.

Sequenced: CD8+ T cells sorted from blood. The receptors stem from a woman between 18 and 30 years old in good health. CDR3s leave out the opening cysteine and the closing phenylalanine or tryptophan.

CDR3 length | V gene | CDR3 protein
11 | TRBV7-2 | ASRASGSYEQY
16 | TRBV10-3 | AISLGGRAEGSYNEQF
12 | TRBV20-1 | SAELRVDTGELF
10 | TRBV11-2 | ASGPMNTEAF
13 | TRBV6-1 | ASRTTSGGAYEQY
13 | TRBV7-9 | ASSSRDSPSYEQY
14 | TRBV4-3 | ASSQELEQGAYEQY
14 | TRBV2 | ASSALGFGGRGEQF
15 | TRBV27 | ASSSLRISGASYEQY
9 | TRBV6-2/TRBV6-3 | ASSDLYEQY
15 | TRBV7-9 | ASSLAQGGRADNEQF
6 | TRBV7-2 | ASSLTF
11 | TRBV3-1 | ASSQIGGGEEY
9 | TRBV27 | ASSQFNEQY
18 | TRBV4-3 | ASSQDWGTSGSGSYNEQF
11 | TRBV28 | ASSWAAKETQY
13 | TRBV29-1 | SVDRGVESTDTQY
12 | TRBV6-2/TRBV6-3 | ASSYLGLSYGYT
12 | TRBV10-2 | ASSDRTGNNEQF
16 | TRBV20-1 | SARDLVPSSGDQETQY
8 | TRBV2 | ASLGLRQF
13 | TRBV11-2 | ASSLDMAGDTEAF
13 | TRBV7-9 | ASSNGQGGVEKLF
11 | TRBV6-1 | ASSEQENTEAF
13 | TRBV4-3 | ASSQDLDTSYEQY
11 | TRBV7-2 | ASSLATLFEQY
9 | TRBV6-4 | ASIRNGELF
10 | TRBV4-1 | ASSPPGGTPL
15 | TRBV4-3 | ASSQDLRTFNTGELF
12 | TRBV21-1 | ASSTRDGPYEQY
12 | TRBV29-1 | SVQLAGYQETQY
11 | TRBV6-6 | ASSLPSGAGYT
10 | TRBV15 | ATSGSNNEQF
14 | TRBV28 | ASSPERGTYQETQY
14 | TRBV4-2 | ASSQVQARSTDTQY
12 | TRBV6-4 | ASLRGFPGNTIY
16 | TRBV5-1 | ASSPPTGGSFMNTEAF
15 | TRBV7-9 | ASRRTGTEYFQETQY
14 | TRBV7-9 | ASYSRREGLTDTQY
11 | TRBV4-3 | ASSPDRGWEQY